This TCR beta chain appears in the sequencing data of a study of cytomegalovirus exposure and HLA in healthy donors. Researchers ran the PCR with 60 Vbeta and 13 Jbeta primers. Libraries were prepared by immunoSEQ multiplex PCR; TCRdb keeps only in-frame clonotypes and omits some of them. This sample has 130,000 or so clones, with roughly 80% found just once. The TCR was taken from a woman in her fifties or sixties in good health and CMV-seropositive. The sample taken for sequencing was PBMCs.

DNA of the CDR3: TGTGCCAGCTCACCACCGGTGGCGCTGGGGCTGGCGGGGGCTGGAGAAAAACTGTTTTTT. Amino acids: CASSPPVALGLAGAGEKLFF. V is TRBV18 and J is TRBJ1-4, with D possibly matching TRBD1 (6 bases). CDR1 KGHSH and CDR2 LQKENI come from the germline V gene. V was trimmed by 0 bases and J by 8 bases, leaving 28 bases between them. The CDR3 loop spans 20 amino acids.